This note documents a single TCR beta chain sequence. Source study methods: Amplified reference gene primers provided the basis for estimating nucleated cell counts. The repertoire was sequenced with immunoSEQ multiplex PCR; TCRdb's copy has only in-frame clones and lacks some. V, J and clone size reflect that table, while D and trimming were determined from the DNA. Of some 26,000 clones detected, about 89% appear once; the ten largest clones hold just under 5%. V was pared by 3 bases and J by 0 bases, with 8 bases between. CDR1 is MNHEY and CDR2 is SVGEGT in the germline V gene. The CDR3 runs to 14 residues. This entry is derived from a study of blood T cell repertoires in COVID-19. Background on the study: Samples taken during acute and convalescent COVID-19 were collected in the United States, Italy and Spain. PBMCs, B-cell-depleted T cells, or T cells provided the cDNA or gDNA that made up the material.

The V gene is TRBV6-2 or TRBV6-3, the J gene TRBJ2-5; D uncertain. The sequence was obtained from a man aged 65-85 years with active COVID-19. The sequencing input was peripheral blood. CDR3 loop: CASSYLYHQETQYF. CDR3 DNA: TGTGCCAGCAGTTATCTCTATCACCAAGAGACCCAGTACTTC.